Following are 11 T cell receptor beta chains from one sample sequenced in a study of early T cells in non-severe SARS-CoV-2 infection. TCRdb re-called the 5' RACE reads with MiXCR, one entry per CDR3 protein. The data show about 100,000 distinct CDR3 sequences, about 12% seen once. Material for sequencing was whole blood. The source of these receptors is an adult who was a healthcare worker with PCR-confirmed SARS-CoV-2 infection or an uninfected control (not recorded which).

This clonotype came up a few times. This chain connects TRBV6-5 to TRBJ2-7, with 8 bases identical to TRBD1. The CDR3 consists of 15 residues. The junction had 8 bases not matched to a gene; V was cut back by 6 bases and J by 1 base. Germline CDR1 is MNHEY and CDR2 is SVGAGI. The CDR3 DNA is TGTGCCAGCAGCTACCAGGGGGCGAATTCCTACGAGCAGTACTTC. It yields the protein CASSYQGANSYEQYF.

V and J are TRBV20-1 and TRBJ1-5, with TRBD1 as a possible D gene (5 bases). V was clipped by 4 bases and J by 3 bases, with 13 bases between them. The length of the CDR3 is 14 residues. Germline values: CDR1 DFQATT, CDR2 SNEGSKA (reference sequence). For the CDR3, the DNA is TGCAGTGCTACGGGGCGGCAGTACAATCAGCCCCAGCATTTT. Its protein product is CSATGRQYNQPQHF.

In its sample, this clonotype was seen a few times. This chain links TRBV12-3 or TRBV12-4 with TRBJ1-1; D call uncertain. This CDR3 has 17 residues. V was trimmed by 2 bases and J by 0 bases, leaving 16 bases between them. The CDR3 DNA follows: TGTGCCAGCAGTTTACTTCTCCCAGGCCGCATGAACACTGAAGCTTTCTTT. Protein: CASSLLLPGRMNTEAFF.

This clonotype has more than one count but fewer than ten. The rearrangement uses TRBV28 and TRBJ1-3; D unresolved. CDR3 length: 18 amino acids. CDR1 is MDHEN and CDR2 is SYDVKM in the germline V gene. V was clipped by 7 bases and J by 2 bases, with 24 bases between them. The CDR3 nucleotides are TGTGCCAGCATAACCTCCGCCCGACGGGCAGATACTGGAAACACCATATATTTT. It translates to CASITSARRADTGNTIYF.

The chain uses TRBV3-1 and TRBJ2-7; no clear D. The germline V gene encodes CDR1 LGHDT and CDR2 YNNKEL (reference sequence). There are 12 residues in the CDR3. V was shortened by 2 bases and J by 7 bases, with 9 bases between the two germline ends. As DNA, the CDR3 is TGTGCCAGCAGCCAAAACCCCGGAGAGCAGTACTTC. This encodes CASSQNPGEQYF.

This clonotype has at least ten counts. The chain links TRBV11-3 to TRBJ2-1; weak D call: TRBD1 (6 bases). Trimming removed 1 base at V and 6 bases at J, with 13 bases between. CDR1 SGHNT and CDR2 YENEEA come from the germline V gene. The CDR3 has 15 residues. As DNA, the CDR3 is TGTGCCAGCAGCTTAGGGGCAGGGGCAGGCAATGAGCAGTTCTTC. As protein: CASSLGAGAGNEQFF.

This clonotype was detected ten times or more. The gene calls are TRBV29-1 and TRBJ1-2; 10 nucleotides line up with TRBD1. The trim removed 1 base at V and 1 base at J, leaving 3 bases unmatched. The CDR3 length is 15 residues. The germline V gene encodes CDR1 SQVTM and CDR2 ANQGSEA. The CDR3 spells CSVEGQGASNYGYTF. The CDR3 region has the DNA TGCAGCGTTGAAGGACAGGGGGCGAGTAACTATGGCTACACCTTC.

This clonotype was seen ten or more times. The chain uses TRBV24-1 and TRBJ1-2; no reliable D call. Germline CDR1 and CDR2: KGHDR and SFDVKD. V lost 7 bases to trimming and J lost 8 bases, with 19 bases between them. The CDR3 runs 14 residues. CDR3 in amino acids: CATRRGPGAGGYTF. CDR3 sequence (DNA): TGTGCCACCAGAAGAGGGCCCGGAGCGGGAGGCTACACCTTC.

This clonotype has at least ten counts. This chain connects TRBV20-1 to TRBJ2-7, with D possibly matching TRBD1 (6 bases). The CDR3 covers 12 residues. Trimming cost V 6 bases and J 3 bases, with 12 bases left between them. Germline assignment: CDR1 DFQATT and CDR2 SNEGSKA (reference sequence). This chain's CDR3 is CSASGRGYEQYF. The CDR3 bases are TGCAGTGCCTCGGGCAGGGGCTACGAGCAGTACTTC.

This clonotype was seen more than once but under ten times. The rearrangement uses TRBV9 and TRBJ2-3; 7 nucleotides match TRBD2. V was pared by 4 bases and J by 5 bases, with 7 bases of the junction left unmatched. The CDR3 length is 14 residues. The germline V gene has CDR1 SGDLS and CDR2 YYNGEE. The CDR3 loop is CASSMRLAGDTQYF. In nucleotides, the CDR3 is TGTGCCAGCAGCATGCGACTAGCAGGAGATACGCAGTATTTT.

This clonotype was counted only a few times. This rearrangement joins TRBV29-1 to TRBJ2-3, with D perhaps being TRBD1 or TRBD2 (5 bases each). This CDR3 comprises 15 residues. The germline CDR1 and CDR2 sequences are SQVTM and ANQGSEA. Trimming stripped 5 bases from V and 0 bases from J, with 15 bases between. CDR3 loop: CSVTRAGGSTDTQYF. The CDR3 DNA follows: TGCAGCGTTACCAGGGCCGGAGGTAGCACAGATACGCAGTATTTT.